This T cell receptor beta chain was obtained from a study of T-cell memory formation after mild COVID-19. About the research overall: For the most part, TCR clusters were specific to one donor.

General observations from the study: For second-wave clones that peaked at day 37, SARS-CoV-2 specificity went unverified. CD4+ clones that contracted lay mainly in CM and EM; CD8+ ones lay in EMRA.

Constant-segment-primed 5'RACE gave TCR alpha and TCR beta cDNA libraries with sample barcodes and UMIs. TCRdb itself ran the 5' RACE reads through MiXCR, one entry per CDR3 protein. Here the sample spans about 470,000 distinct CDR3 sequences, roughly 25% being singletons. The table lists this clonotype with a few counts. No antigen is known for it. The germline V gene encodes CDR1 MGHRA and CDR2 YSYEKL. V shed 4 bases and J 6 bases; nucleotides not matched to a gene: 9. This CDR3 is built from 15 residues. Sequenced: PBMCs or a T cell subset sorted from them (not recorded which). The TCR was taken from an adult woman who had mild COVID-19 (a few samples of this study predate the infection). Cell type and time point are not known. This chain uses TRBV4-1 with TRBJ2-3; TRBD1 aligns across 8 bases. The CDR3 here is CASSLGQGEGDTQYF. The CDR3 DNA reads TGCGCCAGCAGCCTCGGACAGGGCGAGGGGGATACGCAGTATTTT.